This T cell receptor beta chain comes out of a study of human T cells and chemical hapten exposure. This clonotype occurred a few times. The time point here: patch test 2, 6 weeks after DPC sensitization. This sample's treatment: therapeutic diphenylcyclopropenone sensitization with weekly scalp DPC. TCRdb recomputed calls from the RACE reads with MiXCR, one row per CDR3 protein. The top ten hold more than 2% of the sample, which has fewer than 100,000 distinct CDR3 sequences, 9% to 9.5% seen once. Trimming took off 5 bases at V and 3 bases at J, with 12 bases between the two ends. This CDR3 is 14 amino acids long.

The V and J genes are TRBV12-3 or TRBV12-4 and TRBJ2-3, with a weak D call TRBD2 (5 bases). Sequencing was performed on whole blood, taken in connection with sensitization to the hapten diphenylcyclopropenone (DPC). This sequence was found in a woman aged 40 to 55 with alopecia areata. Some clones in this sample may be carry-over from other donors' samples. CDR3 residues: CASSPLRETDTQYF. CDR3 bases: TGTGCCAGCAGTCCCTTGAGGGAGACAGATACGCAGTATTTT.